The next 29 T cell receptor beta chains were all read from a single sample in a study of cytomegalovirus exposure and HLA in healthy donors. PCR amplification relied on 60 Vbeta primers (plus 13 Jbeta primers). Here immunoSEQ multiplex PCR was the method, and the copy in TCRdb shows in-frame clones only, minus some. The sample shows about 100,000 clones, over 60% of them seen only once. The material sequenced was PBMCs. These receptors all stem from a female donor in good health and CMV-seropositive.

This chain links TRBV13 with TRBJ2-3; 7 bases are shared with TRBD2. The CDR3 has 15 amino acids. In germline, CDR1 is PRHDT, CDR2 FYEKMQ (reference sequence). Trimming removed 2 bases from V and 6 bases from J; junction bases left unmatched: 8. The CDR3 loop is CASSLPGGTADTQYF. The CDR3 coding sequence is TGTGCCAGCAGCTTACCGGGAGGTACCGCGGATACGCAGTATTTT.

This rearrangement joins TRBV23-1 to TRBJ2-4; D gene uncertain. TRBV23-1 is an ORF; its function is uncertain. The germline V and J ends were trimmed by 10 bases and 6 bases, with 13 bases remaining between them. The CDR3 loop spans 12 amino acids. The CDR3 bases are TGCGCCATCCCCCCAGGCCGAAACATTCAGTACTTC. Its translation is CAIPPGRNIQYF.

This chain connects TRBV29-1 to TRBJ1-4; D might be TRBD1 (5 bases). Germline CDR1 and CDR2: SQVTM and ANQGSEA. Trimming cost V 5 bases and J 8 bases, with 12 bases left between them. The CDR3 loop spans 12 amino acids. This CDR3 reads CSVRRDGEKLFF. The CDR3 DNA reads as TGCAGCGTTCGCAGGGATGGCGAAAAACTGTTTTTT. Full variable domain (missing parts from reference TRBV29-1 and TRBJ1-4): SAVISQKPSRDICQRGTSLTIQCQVDSQVTMMFWYRQQPGQSLTLIATANQGSEATYESGFVIDKFPISRPNLTFSTLTVSNMSPEDSSIYLCSVRRDGEKLFFGSGTQLSVL.

This chain uses TRBV18 with TRBJ1-3; 7 nucleotides align to TRBD1. With V trimmed by 3 bases and J by 2 bases, 10 bases remained unmatched. The CDR3 is 17 amino acids. CDR1 KGHSH and CDR2 LQKENI come from the germline V gene. The chain's CDR3 is CASSPLVGGAPGNTIYF. The CDR3 nucleotides are TGTGCCAGCTCACCCCTTGTAGGGGGCGCCCCTGGAAACACCATATATTTT.

J is TRBJ1-4 and V is TRBV19; tentative D call: TRBD1 (5 bases). Trimming stripped 6 bases from V and 5 bases from J, with 16 bases between. The CDR3 spans 15 residues. From germline, CDR1 is LNHDA and CDR2 SQIVND (reference sequence). This chain's CDR3 is CASRGGGAGNEKLFF. The CDR3 nucleotides are TGTGCCAGTAGAGGAGGAGGGGCGGGCAATGAAAAACTGTTTTTT.

This chain connects TRBV9 to TRBJ1-1; TRBD1 might be the D (5 bases). The V end lost 2 bases, the J end lost 5 bases, and 13 bases lay between the germline ends. The CDR3 has 14 residues. The germline V gene has CDR1 SGDLS and CDR2 YYNGEE. CDR3 nucleotides: TGTGCCAGCAGCGTGCGGCAGGGAGGAACTGAAGCTTTCTTT. This translates into CASSVRQGGTEAFF.

The CDR3 DNA sequence: TGCGCCAGCAGCCAGACAGTAGCGGGGGGCACCTTAGAGCAGTACTTC. This codes for CASSQTVAGGTLEQYF. The rearrangement joins TRBV4-1 to TRBJ2-7; 10 bases agree with TRBD2. Per the germline V gene, CDR1 is MGHRA and CDR2 is YSYEKL. This CDR3 is built from 16 residues. The J segment lost 7 bases and the V segment lost 3 bases, leaving 12 bases of the junction unmatched.

This clone turned up a few times. This chain uses TRBV19 with TRBJ2-2, with a possible D match to TRBD1 (6 bases). The germline V gene encodes CDR1 LNHDA and CDR2 SQIVND (reference sequence). Trimming took off 1 base at V and 6 bases at J, with 15 bases between the two ends. The CDR3 length is 16 residues. Written as DNA, the CDR3 is TGTGCCAGTAGTATAGGGACATCGACAGGAGCCGGGGAGCTGTTTTTT. Protein: CASSIGTSTGAGELFF.

CDR3 DNA: TGCGCCAGCAGCTTGGGACAGGGGTACAATGAGCAGTTCTTC. Protein sequence: CASSLGQGYNEQFF. V gene TRBV5-1 combines with J gene TRBJ2-1; 8 nucleotides agree with TRBD1. With V trimmed by 0 bases and J by 4 bases, 0 bases remained unmatched. This CDR3 contains 14 residues. The germline V gene encodes CDR1 SGHRS and CDR2 YFSETQ. The whole variable domain, filled in from reference TRBV5-1 and TRBJ2-1, reads KAGVTQTPRYLIKTRGQQVTLSCSPISGHRSVSWYQQTPGQGLQFLFEYFSETQRNKGNFPGRFSGRQFSNSRSEMNVSTLELGDSALYLCASSLGQGYNEQFFGPGTRLTVL.

The chain combines TRBV4-1 with TRBJ2-7; 8 bases fit TRBD1. Trimming removed 0 bases from V and 5 bases from J; junction bases left unmatched: 9. CDR1 MGHRA and CDR2 YSYEKL come from the germline V gene. The CDR3 is 16 residues long. The CDR3 DNA is TGCGCCAGCAGCCAAGAGTCCAGGGGGCGCTGGGACGAGCAGTACTTC. Amino acids: CASSQESRGRWDEQYF.

The chain's CDR3 is CASSLEETQYF. In DNA form, the CDR3 reads TGCGCCAGCAGCCTTGAAGAGACCCAGTACTTC. V usage is TRBV5-1 and J usage is TRBJ2-5; no clear D gene. Germline values: CDR1 SGHRS, CDR2 YFSETQ. The CDR3 is 11 amino acids. V was clipped by 4 bases and J by 3 bases, with 4 bases between them.

In its sample, this clone was seen once. The chain carries TRBV30 and TRBJ1-3, with a weak D call TRBD1 (5 bases). The CDR3 has 17 amino acids. From germline, CDR1 is GTSNPN and CDR2 SVGIG (reference sequence). V shed 5 bases and J shed 0 bases, with 20 bases lying between them. This chain's CDR3 is CAWSEDLGHRSGNTIYF. CDR3 in DNA: TGTGCCTGGTCCGAGGACCTCGGACACCGCTCTGGAAACACCATATATTTT.

The chain recombines TRBV4-1 with TRBJ2-5; TRBD1 agrees at 8 bases. CDR3 size: 16 residues. The V segment lost 3 bases and the J segment 0 bases; nucleotides outside the gene matches: 6. Germline CDR1 and CDR2: MGHRA and YSYEKL. CDR3 sequence: CASSHPLDRDQETQYF. The CDR3, as DNA: TGCGCCAGCAGCCATCCTTTGGACAGGGACCAAGAGACCCAGTACTTC.

The V call is TRBV19, the J call TRBJ2-7, with a tentative D call TRBD1 (6 bases). V lost 5 bases and J 4 bases, leaving 15 bases between the germline ends. The CDR3 has 14 amino acids. CDR1 is LNHDA, CDR2 SQIVND, per germline (reference sequence). The CDR3 region is CASSPRVGGYEQYF. The CDR3 region has the DNA TGTGCCAGTAGTCCCAGGGTAGGGGGTTACGAGCAGTACTTC. Based on the CDR3 plus reference TRBV19 and TRBJ2-7, the full variable domain is DGGITQSPKYLFRKEGQNVTLSCEQNLNHDAMYWYRQDPGQGLRLIYYSQIVNDFQKGDIAEGYSVSREKKESFPLTVTSAQKNPTAFYLCASSPRVGGYEQYFGPGTRLTVT.

The sample holds one count of this clone. The chain carries TRBV19 and TRBJ2-3, with a tentative D call TRBD2 (6 bases). The V end was cut by 10 bases, the J end by 5 bases, with 10 bases between. The CDR3 has 11 amino acids. Germline V lookup: CDR1 LNHDA, CDR2 SQIVND (reference sequence). CDR3 nucleotides: TGTGCCACCCGGAGGGGAGATACGCAGTATTTT. It specifies CATRRGDTQYF.

The rearrangement links TRBV19 to TRBJ1-1, with D uncertain. V lost 5 bases and J 0 bases, leaving 13 bases between the germline ends. The CDR3 has 15 amino acids. The germline gives CDR1 LNHDA, CDR2 SQIVND (reference sequence). CDR3 sequence reads: CASSPRTTMNTEAFF. Here the CDR3 DNA reads TGTGCCAGTAGTCCTAGGACTACCATGAACACTGAAGCTTTCTTT.

Comment on this clone: A read error may produce the germline difference seen at one junction end. V and J are TRBV7-9 and TRBJ2-7; 7 nucleotides line up with TRBD2. The germline CDR1 and CDR2 sequences are SEHNR and FQNEAQ (reference sequence). This CDR3 has 12 amino acids. This CDR3 is CSSRGDSYEQYF. CDR3 coding DNA: TGTTCCAGTCGGGGGGACTCCTACGAGCAGTACTTC.

J is TRBJ2-3 and V is TRBV2; D unresolved. V lost 2 bases and J lost 13, with 10 bases in between. The V gene's germline CDR1 is SNHLY and CDR2 FYNNEI. The CDR3 consists of 11 residues. In DNA, the CDR3 is TGTGCCAGCAGTGAAATGCGTTTTGAGTATTTT. Protein product: CASSEMRFEYF.

The rearrangement joins TRBV18 to TRBJ2-7; D possibly corresponds to TRBD2 (6 bases). Germline-derived CDR1 and CDR2 are KGHSH and LQKENI. Trimming took off 0 bases at V and 2 bases at J, with 8 bases between the two ends. The CDR3 loop spans 14 amino acids. CDR3 protein: CASSPPGRTYEQYF. CDR3 coding DNA: TGTGCCAGCTCACCACCCGGGAGAACCTACGAGCAGTACTTC.

The chain combines TRBV6-5 with TRBJ1-3; no clear D. Trimming removed 5 bases from V and 0 bases from J, with 5 bases in between. The length of the CDR3 is 13 residues. Germline V gives CDR1 MNHEY, CDR2 SVGAGI. CDR3 in DNA: TGTGCCAGCAGTGAGCGCTCTGGAAACACCATATATTTT. Translated, it gives CASSERSGNTIYF.

The gene calls are TRBV5-8 and TRBJ1-2; possibly TRBD1 for D (6 bases). The CDR3 is 14 residues long. V was trimmed by 2 bases and J by 5 bases, leaving 13 bases between them. Germline V gene data show CDR1 as SGHTS and CDR2 as YDEGEE. The CDR3 nucleotides are TGTGCCAGCAGCTTAATCAGGGGCGGATATGGCTACACCTTC. It codes for CASSLIRGGYGYTF.

The CDR3 reads CASGENRVEKLFF. The CDR3, as DNA: TGTGCCAGCGGGGAGAACAGGGTCGAAAAACTGTTTTTT. This sequence joins TRBV2 and TRBJ1-4, with D perhaps matching TRBD1 (6 bases). The germline V gene has CDR1 SNHLY and CDR2 FYNNEI. The CDR3 has 13 amino acids. V was clipped by 8 bases and J by 8 bases, with 15 bases between them.

The rearrangement uses TRBV18 and TRBJ2-1; TRBD2 matches 8 bases. With 3 bases clipped from V and 6 bases from J, the junction kept 4 bases outside the gene matches. Looked up from germline, CDR1 is KGHSH and CDR2 is LQKENI. This CDR3 comprises 14 residues. CDR3 loop: CASSPNREGNEQFF. CDR3 DNA: TGTGCCAGCTCACCGAACCGGGAGGGCAATGAGCAGTTCTTC.

This clone has only one observation. V gene TRBV11-3 combines with J gene TRBJ2-7; tentative D call: TRBD1 (6 bases). Germline loops: CDR1 SGHNT, CDR2 YENEEA. Trimming removed 5 bases at V and 0 bases at J, with 11 bases between. The CDR3 sequence is 14 residues long. CDR3 amino acids: CASSRTGTSYEQYF. The CDR3 DNA reads as TGTGCCAGCAGCCGCACAGGGACCTCCTACGAGCAGTACTTC.

This clone has just a few counts. This chain joins TRBV9 and TRBJ2-1; possibly TRBD2 for D (5 bases). The CDR3 has 14 residues. Germline CDR1 SGDLS, CDR2 YYNGEE. V shed 4 bases and J shed 7 bases, with 15 bases lying between them. In DNA, the CDR3 is TGTGCCAGCAGCTTACGGGGTTCGGGGAATGAGCAGTTCTTC. The encoded protein is CASSLRGSGNEQFF.

The rearrangement links TRBV7-9 to TRBJ1-5; no firm D call. The CDR3 extends over 13 amino acids. The germline V gene has CDR1 SEHNR and CDR2 FQNEAQ (reference sequence). V lost 1 base and J 5 bases, leaving 6 bases between the germline ends. CDR3 nucleotide sequence: TGTGCCAGCAGCTTAGATCGGGATCAGCCCCAGCATTTT. Its protein product is CASSLDRDQPQHF.

The V gene is TRBV6-5, the J gene TRBJ1-1; 7 nucleotides line up with TRBD1. Germline V gene sequence: CDR1 MNHEY, CDR2 SVGAGI. J gave up 7 bases and V 5 bases, and 4 bases lay outside the gene matches. The CDR3 sequence is 12 residues long. CDR3 DNA: TGTGCCAGCAGTCCTCGACAGGGTGAAGCTTTCTTT. Encoded protein: CASSPRQGEAFF.

The V call is TRBV11-2, the J call TRBJ1-3; D is unclear. The CDR3 covers 15 residues. Germline V gene lookup returns CDR1 SGHAT and CDR2 FQNNGV. With 5 bases removed from V and 1 base from J, the gap between germline ends came to 12 bases. This chain's CDR3 is CASSPVAGSGNTIYF. CDR3 nucleotides: TGTGCCAGCAGCCCGGTGGCCGGGTCTGGAAACACCATATATTTT. The variable domain in full, with the rest retrieved from reference TRBV11-2 and TRBJ1-3, is EAGVAQSPRYKIIEKRQSVAFWCNPISGHATLYWYQQILGQGPKLLIQFQNNGVVDDSQLPKDRFSAERLKGVDSTLKIQPAKLEDSAVYLCASSPVAGSGNTIYFGEGSWLTVV.

The V and J genes are TRBV6-5 and TRBJ1-1; 8 bases agree with TRBD1. The CDR3 has 15 amino acids. J gave up 1 base and V 2 bases, and 3 bases lay outside the gene matches. CDR1 and CDR2 from the germline V gene are MNHEY and SVGAGI. Written as DNA, the CDR3 is TGTGCCAGCAGTTACGTCGGACAGGGGAACACTGAAGCTTTCTTT. Its protein product is CASSYVGQGNTEAFF.